The TCR beta chain under discussion was sequenced for a study of T cells in Graves' hyperthyroidism and ophthalmopathy. Whole-study findings and limits: Before onset, ophthalmopathy was predicted by the model a median approximately 6.6 months earlier.

This clonotype showed up many times. As yet, its antigen is unknown. Aged 18 to 65, the patients had hyperthyroidism that was newly diagnosed and had lasted under 2 months. Uncontrolled infection, other autoimmune disease, pregnancy and lactation each barred patients from inclusion. RNA transcripts yielded amplified TCR beta CDR3 regions. Initially, a first-round RT-PCR of the TCR CDR3 employed the HTBI primer set. TCRdb analysed the multiplex PCR reads with MiXCR anew, one entry per CDR3 protein. The sample shows approximately 400,000 distinct CDR3 sequences, 15% of them seen only once. V shed 6 bases and J 5 bases; nucleotides not matched to a gene: 6. The CDR3 loop spans 14 amino acids.

Sample: blood. V and J are TRBV12-3 or TRBV12-4 and TRBJ1-4; 7 nucleotides agree with TRBD1. The clonotype comes from a woman under 40 with Graves' hyperthyroidism. DNA of the CDR3: TGTGCCAGCAGAGGACAGGCGTTAAATGAAAAACTGTTTTTT. It specifies CASRGQALNEKLFF.